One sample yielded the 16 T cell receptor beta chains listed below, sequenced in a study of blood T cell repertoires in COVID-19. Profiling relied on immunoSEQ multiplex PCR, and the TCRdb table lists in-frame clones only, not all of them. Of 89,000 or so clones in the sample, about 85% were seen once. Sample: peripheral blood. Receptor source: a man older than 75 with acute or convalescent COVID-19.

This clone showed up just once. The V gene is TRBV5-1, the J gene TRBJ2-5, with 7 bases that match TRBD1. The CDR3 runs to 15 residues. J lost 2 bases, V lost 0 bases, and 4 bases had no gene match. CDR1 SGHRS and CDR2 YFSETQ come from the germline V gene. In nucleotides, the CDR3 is TGCGCCAGCAGCTTGGCACAGGGGCCGCAAGAGACCCAGTACTTC. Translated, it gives CASSLAQGPQETQYF. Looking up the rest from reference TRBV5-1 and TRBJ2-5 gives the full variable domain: KAGVTQTPRYLIKTRGQQVTLSCSPISGHRSVSWYQQTPGQGLQFLFEYFSETQRNKGNFPGRFSGRQFSNSRSEMNVSTLELGDSALYLCASSLAQGPQETQYFGPGTRLLVL.

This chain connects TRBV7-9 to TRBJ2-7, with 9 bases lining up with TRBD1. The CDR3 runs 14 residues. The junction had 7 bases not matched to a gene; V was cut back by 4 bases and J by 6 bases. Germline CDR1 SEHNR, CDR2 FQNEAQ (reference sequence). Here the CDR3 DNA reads TGTGCCAGCAGCTCCGAGGTGGACAGGGGCGAGCAGTACTTC. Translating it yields CASSSEVDRGEQYF.

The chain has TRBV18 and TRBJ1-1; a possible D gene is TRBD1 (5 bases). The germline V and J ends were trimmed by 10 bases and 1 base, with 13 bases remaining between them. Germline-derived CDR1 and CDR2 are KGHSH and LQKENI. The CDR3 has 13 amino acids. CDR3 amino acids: CATTLQGNTEAFF. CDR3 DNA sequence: TGTGCCACCACCCTTCAGGGGAACACTGAAGCTTTCTTT.

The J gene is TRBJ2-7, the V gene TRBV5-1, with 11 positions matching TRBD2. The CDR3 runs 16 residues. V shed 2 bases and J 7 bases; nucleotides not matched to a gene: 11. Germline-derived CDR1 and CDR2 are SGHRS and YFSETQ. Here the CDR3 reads CASSLAGTSGSREQYF. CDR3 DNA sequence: TGCGCCAGCAGCTTAGCCGGGACTAGCGGTAGTAGGGAGCAGTACTTC.

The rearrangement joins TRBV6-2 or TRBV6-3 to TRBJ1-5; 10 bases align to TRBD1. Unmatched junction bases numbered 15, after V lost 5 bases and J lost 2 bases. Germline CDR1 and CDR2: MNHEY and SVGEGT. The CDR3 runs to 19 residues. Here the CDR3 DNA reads TGTGCCAGCAGTAAAACGGGACAGGGGACACCGGGAGGCAATCAGCCCCAGCATTTT. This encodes CASSKTGQGTPGGNQPQHF.

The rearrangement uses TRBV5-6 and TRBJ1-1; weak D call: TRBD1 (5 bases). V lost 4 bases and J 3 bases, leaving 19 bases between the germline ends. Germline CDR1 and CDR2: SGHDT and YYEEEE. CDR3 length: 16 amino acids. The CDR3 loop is CASSLVPGGTDTEAFF. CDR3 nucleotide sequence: TGTGCCAGCAGCCTGGTCCCGGGCGGGACGGACACTGAAGCTTTCTTT.

The CDR3 nucleotides are TGTGCCAGTAGCACAGGGGGCGCTGGGGCCAACGTCCTGACTTTC. This sequence encodes CASSTGGAGANVLTF. V and J are TRBV19 and TRBJ2-6, with 9 bases aligning to TRBD1. Per germline, CDR1 LNHDA and CDR2 SQIVND (reference sequence). The CDR3 loop spans 15 amino acids. Germline trimming cut 6 bases from V and 2 bases from J; bases unmatched to any gene: 2.

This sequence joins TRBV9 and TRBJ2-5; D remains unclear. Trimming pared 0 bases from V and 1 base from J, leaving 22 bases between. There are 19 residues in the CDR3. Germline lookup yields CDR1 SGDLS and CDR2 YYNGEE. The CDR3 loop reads CASSVGPGFRTPIQETQYF. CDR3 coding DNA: TGTGCCAGCAGCGTAGGGCCCGGGTTTCGAACCCCGATCCAAGAGACCCAGTACTTC.

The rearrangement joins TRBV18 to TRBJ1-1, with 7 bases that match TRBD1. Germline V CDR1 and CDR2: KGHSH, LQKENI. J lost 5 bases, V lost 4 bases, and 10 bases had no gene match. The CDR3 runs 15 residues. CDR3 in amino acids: CASSRDSAPATEAFF. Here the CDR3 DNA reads TGTGCCAGCTCACGGGACAGTGCCCCAGCGACTGAAGCTTTCTTT.

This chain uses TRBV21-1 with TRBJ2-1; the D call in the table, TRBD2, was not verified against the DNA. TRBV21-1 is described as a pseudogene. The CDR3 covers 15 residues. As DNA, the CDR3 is TGTGCCAGCAGCAATCTAGACGAGCTTCTCAATGAGCAGTTCTTC. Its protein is CASSNLDELLNEQFF.

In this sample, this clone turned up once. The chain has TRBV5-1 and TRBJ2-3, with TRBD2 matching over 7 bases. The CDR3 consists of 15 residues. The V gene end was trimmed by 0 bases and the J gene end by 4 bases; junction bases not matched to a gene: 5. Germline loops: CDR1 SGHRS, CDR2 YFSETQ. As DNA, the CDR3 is TGCGCCAGCAGCTTGGGCGGGAGAGGGTCAGATACGCAGTATTTT. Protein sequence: CASSLGGRGSDTQYF.

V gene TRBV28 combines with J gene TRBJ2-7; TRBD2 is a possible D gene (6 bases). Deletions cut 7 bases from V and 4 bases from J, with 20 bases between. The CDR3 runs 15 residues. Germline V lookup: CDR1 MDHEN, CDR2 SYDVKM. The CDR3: CASKTPWRGVYEQYF. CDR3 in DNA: TGTGCCAGCAAAACCCCCTGGCGGGGCGTGTACGAGCAGTACTTC.

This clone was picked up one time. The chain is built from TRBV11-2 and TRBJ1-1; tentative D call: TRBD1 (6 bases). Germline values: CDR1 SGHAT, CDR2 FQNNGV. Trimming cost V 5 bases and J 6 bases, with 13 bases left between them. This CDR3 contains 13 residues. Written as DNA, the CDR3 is TGTGCCAGCAGCCAAACGAGGACAGCTGAAGCTTTCTTT. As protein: CASSQTRTAEAFF.

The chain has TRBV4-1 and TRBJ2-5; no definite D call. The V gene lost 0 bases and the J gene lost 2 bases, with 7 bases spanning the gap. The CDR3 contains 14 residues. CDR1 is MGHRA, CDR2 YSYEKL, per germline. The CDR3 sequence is CASSQDTQQETQYF. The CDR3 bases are TGCGCCAGCAGCCAAGATACACAGCAAGAGACCCAGTACTTC.

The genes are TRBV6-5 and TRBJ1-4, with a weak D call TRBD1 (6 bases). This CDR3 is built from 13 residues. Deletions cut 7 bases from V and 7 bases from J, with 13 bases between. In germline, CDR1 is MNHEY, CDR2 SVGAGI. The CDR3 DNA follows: TGTGCCAGCACTCGTGGGGGCGGTGAAAAACTGTTTTTT. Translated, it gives CASTRGGGEKLFF.

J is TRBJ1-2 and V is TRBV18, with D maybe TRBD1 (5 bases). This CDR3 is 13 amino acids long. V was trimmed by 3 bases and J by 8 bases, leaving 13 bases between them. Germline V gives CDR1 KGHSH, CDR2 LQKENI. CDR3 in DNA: TGTGCCAGCTCACCCGTACGGGGGGGAGGCTACACCTTC. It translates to CASSPVRGGGYTF.